A single sample gave rise to the 17 T cell receptor beta chains below, sequenced in a study of CD8+CD57+ T cells in acquired aplastic anemia. The patients chosen for sequencing had shown expansion of CD8+CD57+ cells (detected by flow cytometry). For CDR3 and TCR beta VDJ profiling, genomic DNA was the template used. MiXCR, run by TCRdb on the reads, gives a single entry per CDR3 protein. The sample has just over 450,000 distinct CDR3 sequences; around 30% are singletons. Source material: sorted CD4+, CD8+, or CD8+CD57+ T cells (not recorded which) from PBMCs. The receptors were gathered from a human donor with aplastic anemia.

A few counts support this clonotype. The chain couples TRBV7-3 to TRBJ1-2, with TRBD1 matching 12 bases. CDR3 length: 16 amino acids. V gave up 3 bases and J gave up 0 bases; unmatched junction bases: 2. The germline gives CDR1 SGHTA, CDR2 FQGTGA. CDR3 nucleotides: TGTGCCAGCAGCTTGGGACAGGGGGCGACTAACTATGGCTACACCTTC. It yields the protein CASSLGQGATNYGYTF.

This clonotype was seen repeatedly, ten times or more. V gene TRBV7-8 combines with J gene TRBJ1-5; TRBD1 aligns across 9 bases. CDR1 and CDR2 (germline): SGHVS, FQNEAQ. After removal of 2 bases from V and 7 bases from J, the junction contained 6 bases not matched to a gene. This CDR3 contains 15 residues. The CDR3 DNA sequence: TGTGCCAGCAGCTTAAACAGGGGGCATAAACAGCCCCAGCATTTT. It encodes CASSLNRGHKQPQHF.

The chain carries TRBV3-1 and TRBJ2-2; no clear D. The CDR3 consists of 14 residues. V was cut by 5 bases and J by 2 bases, with 9 bases left in between. Germline V gives CDR1 LGHDT, CDR2 YNNKEL (reference sequence). DNA of the CDR3: TGTGCCAGCAGCAAACTGCCCAACACCGGGGAGCTGTTTTTT. It encodes CASSKLPNTGELFF. The whole variable domain, filled in from reference TRBV3-1 and TRBJ2-2, reads DTAVSQTPKYLVTQMGNDKSIKCEQNLGHDTMYWYKQDSKKFLKIMFSYNNKELIINETVPNRFSPKSPDKAHLNLHINSLELGDSAVYFCASSKLPNTGELFFGEGSRLTVL.

The chain employs TRBV12-5 and TRBJ2-2; TRBD1 agrees at 10 bases. The germline gives CDR1 LGHNT, CDR2 FRNRAP. V shed 4 bases, J shed 5 bases, and the junction held 19 bases outside the gene matches. The CDR3 has 20 amino acids. CDR3 protein: CASGSTITIRTGGRTGELFF. Here the CDR3 DNA reads TGTGCTAGTGGTTCGACTATAACGATTAGGACAGGGGGAAGGACCGGGGAGCTGTTTTTT.

J is TRBJ1-2 and V is TRBV13; 8 bases fit TRBD1. The CDR3 length is 15 residues. J was trimmed by 4 bases and V by 6 bases; bases with no gene match: 10. Germline assignment: CDR1 PRHDT and CDR2 FYEKMQ (reference sequence). DNA for the CDR3: TGTGCCAGCAGTTCACAACAGGGGGGGAGCTATGGCTACACCTTC. This translates into CASSSQQGGSYGYTF.

J is TRBJ2-3 and V is TRBV20-1, with D perhaps matching TRBD1 (6 bases). The germline V gene has CDR1 DFQATT and CDR2 SNEGSKA (reference sequence). The CDR3 has 13 residues. V was shortened by 5 bases and J by 3 bases, with 12 bases between the two germline ends. The CDR3 spells CSAHRVGTDTQYF. The CDR3 DNA sequence: TGCAGTGCTCACAGGGTAGGGACAGATACGCAGTATTTT.

This clonotype has a count of ten or more. This rearrangement joins TRBV10-3 to TRBJ1-3; no firm D call. There are 15 residues in the CDR3. Per germline, CDR1 ENHRY and CDR2 SYGVKD. V dropped 2 bases and J dropped 0 bases, with 8 bases sitting between them. The CDR3 is CAISEPLGSGNTIYF. The CDR3 nucleotides are TGTGCCATCAGTGAGCCCTTGGGCTCTGGAAACACCATATATTTT.

V is TRBV10-3 and J is TRBJ1-3; the match to TRBD1 covers 7 bases. Germline CDR1 and CDR2: ENHRY and SYGVKD. The V gene end was trimmed by 10 bases and the J gene end by 9 bases; junction bases not matched to a gene: 12. The CDR3 is 13 amino acids. CDR3 sequence: CASSPTGLGTIYF. Written as DNA, the CDR3 is TGTGCCAGCAGCCCGACAGGGTTAGGCACCATATATTTT.

The gene calls are TRBV2 and TRBJ1-6; 8 positions agree with TRBD1. Germline V gene data show CDR1 as SNHLY and CDR2 as FYNNEI. The CDR3 is made up of 15 amino acids. J gave up 6 bases and V 3 bases, and 4 bases lay outside the gene matches. The DNA for the CDR3 is TGTGCCAGCAGTGAGACAGGGGCGGCTAATTCACCCCTCCACTTT. Translated: CASSETGAANSPLHF.

The rearrangement links TRBV6-1 to TRBJ2-2; no clear D. This CDR3 is built from 16 residues. Germline CDR1 reads MNHNS; CDR2 reads SASEGT. V was shortened by 0 bases and J by 2 bases, with 10 bases between the two germline ends. The CDR3 region has the DNA TGTGCCAGCAGTGAAGCCTGGGGAATCAACACCGGGGAGCTGTTTTTT. As protein: CASSEAWGINTGELFF.

This clonotype turned up a few times. The V gene is TRBV10-3, the J gene TRBJ2-1, with D possibly matching TRBD1 (6 bases). Germline V gene data show CDR1 as ENHRY and CDR2 as SYGVKD. The length of the CDR3 is 15 residues. V lost 3 bases and J 7 bases, leaving 16 bases between the germline ends. CDR3 sequence: CAISDLGARGNEQFF. The CDR3 DNA reads as TGTGCCATCAGTGATTTGGGGGCCCGCGGGAATGAGCAGTTCTTC.

The J gene is TRBJ1-3, the V gene TRBV5-5, with TRBD1 as a possible D gene (5 bases). V lost 0 bases and J lost 2, with 12 bases in between. This CDR3 contains 16 residues. The germline CDR1 and CDR2 sequences are SGHKS and YYEKEE (reference sequence). The CDR3 region has the DNA TGTGCCAGCAGCTTGGAAGCGGGGACTACTGGAAACACCATATATTTT. This gives the protein CASSLEAGTTGNTIYF.

This clonotype has a count of ten or more. The rearrangement joins TRBV20-1 to TRBJ2-7; unclear D gene. This CDR3 contains 13 residues. Germline loops: CDR1 DFQATT, CDR2 SNEGSKA (reference sequence). V lost 6 bases and J 3 bases, leaving 15 bases between the germline ends. The CDR3 region has the DNA TGCAGTGCCGAGCCCAGCGCGAACTACGAGCAGTACTTC. Translated: CSAEPSANYEQYF.

About this clonotype: This may come from a read error, since a much larger clone is one base off. The rearrangement links TRBV2 to TRBJ1-2; the match to TRBD1 covers 7 bases. The germline CDR1 and CDR2 sequences are SNHLY and FYNNEI. There are 16 residues in the CDR3. Losses at the gene ends were 8 bases for V and 7 bases for J; bases not matched to a gene: 19. CDR3 region: CASGETGTASRSGYTF. The CDR3, as DNA: TGTGCCAGCGGAGAGACCGGGACAGCTTCGAGAAGTGGCTACACCTTC.

Many counts were recorded for this clonotype. The chain joins TRBV24-1 to TRBJ2-1, with TRBD1 matching 8 bases. V was pared by 8 bases and J by 5 bases, with 10 bases of the junction left unmatched. Germline V lookup: CDR1 KGHDR, CDR2 SFDVKD. This CDR3 region has 15 residues. CDR3 in amino acids: CATTGGRGWDNEQFF. The CDR3 DNA sequence: TGTGCCACCACAGGGGGCCGTGGGTGGGACAATGAGCAGTTCTTC.

The V and J genes are TRBV15 and TRBJ1-2, with 7 bases that match TRBD1. Germline-derived CDR1 and CDR2 are LNHNV and YYDKDF (reference sequence). With 4 bases clipped from V and 11 bases from J, the junction kept 13 bases outside the gene matches. The CDR3 extends over 14 amino acids. The CDR3 nucleotides are TGTGCCACCAGCACGGGGCAGGGGGTATCCGCTTACACCTTC. Its translation is CATSTGQGVSAYTF.

Ten or more counts support this clonotype. The J gene is TRBJ2-3, the V gene TRBV24-1; no firm D call. V lost 6 bases to trimming and J lost 0 bases, with 12 bases between them. This CDR3 spans 15 amino acids. Germline V gene data show CDR1 as KGHDR and CDR2 as SFDVKD. CDR3 nucleotides: TGTGCCACCAGTCAACGTGGGGTGAGCACAGATACGCAGTATTTT. It yields the protein CATSQRGVSTDTQYF.